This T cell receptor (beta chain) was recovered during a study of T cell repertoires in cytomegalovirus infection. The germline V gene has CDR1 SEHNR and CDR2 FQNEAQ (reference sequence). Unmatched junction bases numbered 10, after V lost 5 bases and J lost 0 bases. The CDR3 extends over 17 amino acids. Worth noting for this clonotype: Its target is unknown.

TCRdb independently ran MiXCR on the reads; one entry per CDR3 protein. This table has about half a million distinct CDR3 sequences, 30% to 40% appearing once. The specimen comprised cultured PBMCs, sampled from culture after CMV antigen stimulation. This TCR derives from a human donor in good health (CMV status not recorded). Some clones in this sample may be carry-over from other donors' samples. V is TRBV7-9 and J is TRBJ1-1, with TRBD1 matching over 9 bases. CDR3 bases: TGTGCCAGCAGCAATCCCCAGGGACAGGGCATGAACACTGAAGCTTTCTTT. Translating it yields CASSNPQGQGMNTEAFF.